This T cell receptor (beta chain) stems from a study of blood T cell repertoires in COVID-19. The wider study: COVID-19 samples, acute and convalescent, were from the United States, Italy and Spain.

Profiling relied on immunoSEQ multiplex PCR, and the TCRdb table lists in-frame clones only, not all of them. The repertoire has hundreds of thousands of clones, approximately 90% of them found once; the top ten carry around 1.1%. The CDR3 loop spans 16 amino acids. V lost 3 bases, J lost 0 bases, and 15 bases lay in between. Germline lookup yields CDR1 MNHEY and CDR2 SMNVEV (reference sequence). This sequence originates from a man aged 30-40 years who had recovered from COVID-19. J is TRBJ2-7 and V is TRBV27, with D tentatively TRBD2 (5 bases). The sequencing sample was made of PBMCs or T cells enriched from blood (not recorded which). The CDR3 DNA sequence: TGTGCCAGCAGTTTTAGTATTCGGGGTCCCTCCTACGAGCAGTACTTC. Its translation is CASSFSIRGPSYEQYF.